This record covers a single T cell receptor beta chain. The sample is drawn from a study of OX40 agonist ivuxolimab in advanced cancers. The method was immunoSEQ multiplex PCR; TCRdb's version includes in-frame clones alone and lacks a portion of them. This table has roughly 60,000 clones, 86% appearing once. Sequenced material: CD4+ or CD8+ T cells sorted from blood, taken in a trial of the OX40 agonist ivuxolimab. This sequence originates from an adult with an advanced solid tumor such as melanoma, head and neck, liver or kidney cancer.

The CDR3 sequence is CASRWGSSYNEQFF. CDR3 sequence (DNA): TGTGCCAGCAGGTGGGGGAGCTCCTACAATGAGCAGTTCTTC. The chain couples TRBV27 to TRBJ2-1; D tentatively fits TRBD1 or TRBD2 (5 bases each). V lost 6 bases and J lost 0, with 9 bases in between. The length of the CDR3 is 14 residues. From germline, CDR1 is MNHEY and CDR2 SMNVEV (reference sequence).